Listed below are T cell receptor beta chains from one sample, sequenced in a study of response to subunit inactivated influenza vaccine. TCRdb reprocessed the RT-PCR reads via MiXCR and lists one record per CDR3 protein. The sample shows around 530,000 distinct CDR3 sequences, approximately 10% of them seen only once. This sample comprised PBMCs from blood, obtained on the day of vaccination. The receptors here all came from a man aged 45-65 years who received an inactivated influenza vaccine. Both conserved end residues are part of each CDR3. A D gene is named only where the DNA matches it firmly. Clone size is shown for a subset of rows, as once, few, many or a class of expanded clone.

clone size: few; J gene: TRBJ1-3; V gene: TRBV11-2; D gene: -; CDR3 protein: CASSLGRGGTIYF; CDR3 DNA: TGTGCCAGCAGCCTAGGGCGAGGGGGCACCATATATTTT
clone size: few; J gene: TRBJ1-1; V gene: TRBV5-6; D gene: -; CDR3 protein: CASSLPLKGYTEAFF; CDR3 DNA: TGTGCCAGCAGCCTCCCTTTGAAGGGGTACACTGAAGCTTTCTTT
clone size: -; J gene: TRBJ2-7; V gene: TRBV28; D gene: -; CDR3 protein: CASSSSPTILALSSYEQYF; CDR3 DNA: TGTGCCAGCAGTTCATCGCCCACGATTCTAGCGTTGAGCTCCTACGAGCAGTACTTC
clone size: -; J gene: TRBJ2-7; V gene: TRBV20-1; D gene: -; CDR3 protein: CSASLGDEQYF; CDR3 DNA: TGCAGTGCTAGTCTGGGGGACGAGCAGTACTTC
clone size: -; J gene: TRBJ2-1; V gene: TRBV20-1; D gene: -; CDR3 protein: CSARALAENYNEQFF; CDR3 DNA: TGCAGTGCTAGAGCCTTAGCGGAGAACTACAATGAGCAGTTCTTC
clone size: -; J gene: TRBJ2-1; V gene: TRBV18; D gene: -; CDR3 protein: CASSLRIQEGNEQFF; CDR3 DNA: TGTGCCAGCTCACTTCGGATACAGGAGGGCAATGAGCAGTTCTTC
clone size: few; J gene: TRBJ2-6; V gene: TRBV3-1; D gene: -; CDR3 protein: CASSRAGTGANVLTF; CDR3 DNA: TGTGCCAGCAGCCGTGCGGGGACGGGGGCCAACGTCCTGACTTTC
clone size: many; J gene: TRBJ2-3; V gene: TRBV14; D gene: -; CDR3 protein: CASSYQMGTDTQYF; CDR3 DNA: TGTGCCAGCAGCTATCAGATGGGCACAGATACGCAGTATTTT
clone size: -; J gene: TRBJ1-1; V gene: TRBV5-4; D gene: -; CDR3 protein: CASSFSPRENTEAFF; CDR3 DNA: TGTGCCAGCAGCTTTTCCCCCAGGGAGAACACTGAAGCTTTCTTT
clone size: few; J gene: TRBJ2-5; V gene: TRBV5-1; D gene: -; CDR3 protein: CASSGDQETQYF; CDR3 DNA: TGCGCCAGCAGCGGGGACCAAGAGACCCAGTACTTC
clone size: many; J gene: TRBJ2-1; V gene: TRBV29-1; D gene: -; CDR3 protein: CSVEEDGSNYEQFF; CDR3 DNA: TGCAGCGTTGAAGAAGACGGGAGCAACTATGAGCAGTTCTTC
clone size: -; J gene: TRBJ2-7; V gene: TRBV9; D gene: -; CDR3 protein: CASSVTYSGHEQYF; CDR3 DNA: TGTGCCAGCAGCGTAACGTACTCGGGGCACGAGCAGTACTTC
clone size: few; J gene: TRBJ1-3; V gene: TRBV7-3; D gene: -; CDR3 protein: CASSAGSGNTIYF; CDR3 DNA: TGTGCCAGCAGCGCAGGCTCTGGAAACACCATATATTTT
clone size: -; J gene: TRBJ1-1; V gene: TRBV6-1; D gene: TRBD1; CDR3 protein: CATNTGGPTEAFF; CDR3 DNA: TGTGCCACAAACACAGGGGGCCCCACTGAAGCTTTCTTT
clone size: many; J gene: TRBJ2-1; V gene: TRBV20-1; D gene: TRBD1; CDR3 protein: CSASTGTGDEQFF; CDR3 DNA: TGCAGTGCCAGTACCGGGACAGGTGATGAGCAGTTCTTC
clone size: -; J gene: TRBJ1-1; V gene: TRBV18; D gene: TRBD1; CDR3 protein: CASSPPGTGGYTEAFF; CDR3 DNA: TGTGCCAGCTCACCCCCTGGGACAGGGGGATACACTGAAGCTTTCTTT
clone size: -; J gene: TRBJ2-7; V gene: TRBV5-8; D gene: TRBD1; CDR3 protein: CASSLKGRTGPYEQYF; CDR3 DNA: TGTGCCAGCAGCTTGAAAGGGCGGACAGGGCCCTACGAGCAGTACTTC
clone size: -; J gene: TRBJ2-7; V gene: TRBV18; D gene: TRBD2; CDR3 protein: CASSPSAGGNEQYF; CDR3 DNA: TGTGCCAGCTCACCATCAGCGGGGGGAAACGAGCAGTACTTC
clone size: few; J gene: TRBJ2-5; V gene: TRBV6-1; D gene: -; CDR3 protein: CASSEAVQGETQYF; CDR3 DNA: TGTGCCAGCAGTGAAGCTGTACAGGGAGAGACCCAGTACTTC
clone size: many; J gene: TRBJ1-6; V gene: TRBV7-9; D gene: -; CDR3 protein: CASSLQDSPLHF; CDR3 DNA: TGTGCCAGCAGCTTGCAAGATTCACCCCTCCACTTT
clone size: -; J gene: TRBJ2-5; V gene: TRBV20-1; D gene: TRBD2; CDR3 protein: CSARPRTSGLTQETQYF; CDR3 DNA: TGCAGTGCTCGCCCGCGGACTAGCGGGTTGACTCAAGAGACCCAGTACTTC
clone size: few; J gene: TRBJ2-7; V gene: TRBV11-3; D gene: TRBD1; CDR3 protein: CASSLDTGTGNPEQYF; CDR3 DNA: TGTGCCAGCAGCTTAGATACGGGGACAGGGAATCCCGAGCAGTACTTC
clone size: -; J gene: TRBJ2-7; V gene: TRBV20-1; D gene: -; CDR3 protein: CSAQNQGKHYEQYF; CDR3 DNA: TGCAGTGCCCAAAACCAGGGGAAGCACTACGAGCAGTACTTC
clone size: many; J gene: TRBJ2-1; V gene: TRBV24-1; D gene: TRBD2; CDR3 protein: CATSDTGLAGGPWEYNEQFF; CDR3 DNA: TGTGCCACCAGTGATACCGGACTAGCGGGAGGACCTTGGGAATACAATGAGCAGTTCTTC
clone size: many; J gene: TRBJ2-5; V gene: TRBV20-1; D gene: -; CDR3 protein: CSADDSFADQETQYF; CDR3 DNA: TGCAGTGCTGACGACAGTTTTGCCGACCAAGAGACCCAGTACTTC
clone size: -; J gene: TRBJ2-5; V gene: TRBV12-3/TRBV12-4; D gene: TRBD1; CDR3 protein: CASSLRTGGKTQYF; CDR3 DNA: TGTGCCAGCAGTTTAAGGACAGGGGGGAAGACCCAGTACTTC
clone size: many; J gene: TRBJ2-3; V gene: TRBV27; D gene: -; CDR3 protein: CASSLSGRRDTQYF; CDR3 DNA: TGTGCCAGCAGTTTATCGGGTAGGAGAGATACGCAGTATTTT
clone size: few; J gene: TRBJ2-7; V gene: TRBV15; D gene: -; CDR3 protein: CATSRGGGRGSYEQYF; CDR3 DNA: TGTGCCACCAGCAGAGGCGGCGGAAGGGGCTCCTACGAGCAGTACTTC
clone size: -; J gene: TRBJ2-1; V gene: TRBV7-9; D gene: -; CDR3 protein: CASSLVEKLGNEQFF; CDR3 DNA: TGTGCCAGCAGCTTAGTGGAAAAACTAGGTAATGAGCAGTTCTTC
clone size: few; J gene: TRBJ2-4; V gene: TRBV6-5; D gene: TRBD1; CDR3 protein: CASPGQKNIQYF; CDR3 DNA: TGTGCCAGTCCGGGACAGAAAAACATTCAGTACTTC
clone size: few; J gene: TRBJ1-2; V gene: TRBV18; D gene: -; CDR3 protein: CASSRRRFNYGYTF; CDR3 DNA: TGTGCCAGCTCACGCCGCCGGTTTAACTATGGCTACACCTTC
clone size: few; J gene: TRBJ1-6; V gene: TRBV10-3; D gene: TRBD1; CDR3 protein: CAISTGDSYNSPLHF; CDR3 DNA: TGTGCCATCAGTACAGGGGACTCCTATAATTCACCCCTCCACTTT
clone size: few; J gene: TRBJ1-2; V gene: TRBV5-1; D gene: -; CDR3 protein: CASSPQDSQDGYTF; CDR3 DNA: TGCGCCAGCAGCCCGCAAGACAGCCAGGATGGCTACACCTTC
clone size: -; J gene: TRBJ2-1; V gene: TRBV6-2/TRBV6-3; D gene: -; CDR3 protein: CASSYSGLLNEQFF; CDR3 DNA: TGTGCCAGCAGTTACTCGGGCCTGCTGAATGAGCAGTTCTTC
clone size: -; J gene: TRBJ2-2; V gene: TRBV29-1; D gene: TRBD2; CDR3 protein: CSVDEGGHTGELFF; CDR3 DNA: TGCAGCGTTGATGAGGGAGGGCACACCGGGGAGCTGTTTTTT
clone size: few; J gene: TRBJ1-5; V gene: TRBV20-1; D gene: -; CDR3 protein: CSATRTANQPQHF; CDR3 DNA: TGCAGTGCTACTCGGACAGCCAATCAGCCCCAGCATTTT
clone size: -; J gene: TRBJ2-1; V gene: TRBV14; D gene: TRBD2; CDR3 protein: CASSRLAGGAFGQFF; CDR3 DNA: TGTGCCAGCAGCCGTCTAGCGGGGGGGGCCTTTGGGCAGTTCTTC
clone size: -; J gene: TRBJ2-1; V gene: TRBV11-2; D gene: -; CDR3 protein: CASRGTGARTSVSYNEQFF; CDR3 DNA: TGTGCCAGCAGGGGGACAGGGGCGAGGACTAGCGTCTCCTACAATGAGCAGTTCTTC
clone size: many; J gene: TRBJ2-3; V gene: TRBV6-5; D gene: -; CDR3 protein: CASSYGGVASTDTQYF; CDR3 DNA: TGTGCCAGCAGTTACGGCGGGGTCGCTAGCACAGATACGCAGTATTTT
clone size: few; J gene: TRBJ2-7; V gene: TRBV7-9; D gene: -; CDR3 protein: CASSWTVEQYF; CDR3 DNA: TGTGCCAGCAGCTGGACCGTCGAGCAGTACTTC
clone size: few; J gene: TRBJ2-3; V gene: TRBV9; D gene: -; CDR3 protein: CASSVDPSPDTQYF; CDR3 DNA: TGTGCCAGCAGCGTAGACCCTAGTCCAGATACGCAGTATTTT
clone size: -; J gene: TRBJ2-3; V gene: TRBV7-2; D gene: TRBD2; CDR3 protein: CARSLGGVYTDTQYF; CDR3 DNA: TGTGCCAGATCACTTGGGGGGGTTTACACAGATACGCAGTATTTT
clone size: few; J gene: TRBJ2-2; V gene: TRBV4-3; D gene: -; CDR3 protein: CASSQEPGAAGELFF; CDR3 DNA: TGCGCCAGCAGCCAAGAGCCAGGGGCCGCCGGGGAGCTGTTTTTT
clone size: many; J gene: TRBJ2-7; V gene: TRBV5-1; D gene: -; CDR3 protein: CASSPRQAGTDEQYF; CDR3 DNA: TGCGCCAGCAGCCCCCGGCAGGCTGGAACTGATGAGCAGTACTTC
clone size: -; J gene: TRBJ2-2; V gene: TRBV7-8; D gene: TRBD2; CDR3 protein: CASSPPGGARELFF; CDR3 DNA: TGTGCCAGCAGCCCACCGGGGGGGGCTAGGGAGCTGTTTTTT
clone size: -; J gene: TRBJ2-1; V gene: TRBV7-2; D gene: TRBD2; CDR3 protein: CASSLHLRSGADNEQFF; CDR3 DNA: TGTGCCAGCAGCTTACACTTGCGTAGCGGGGCCGACAATGAGCAGTTCTTC
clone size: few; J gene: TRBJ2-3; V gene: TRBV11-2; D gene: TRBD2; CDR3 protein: CASSILAGKDTQYF; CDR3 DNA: TGTGCCAGCAGCATACTAGCGGGGAAAGATACGCAGTATTTT
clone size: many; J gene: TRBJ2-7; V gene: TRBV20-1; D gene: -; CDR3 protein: CSARDLQAYEQYF; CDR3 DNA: TGCAGTGCTAGAGACCTACAGGCCTACGAGCAGTACTTC
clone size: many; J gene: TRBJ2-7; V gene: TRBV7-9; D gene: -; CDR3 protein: CASSLVGRSGTYEQYF; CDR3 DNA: TGTGCCAGCAGCTTAGTCGGTAGAAGCGGAACCTACGAGCAGTACTTC
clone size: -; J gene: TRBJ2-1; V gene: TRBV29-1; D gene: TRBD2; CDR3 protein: CSGTLSGGREQFF; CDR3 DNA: TGCAGCGGAACTCTGAGCGGGGGGCGAGAGCAGTTCTTC